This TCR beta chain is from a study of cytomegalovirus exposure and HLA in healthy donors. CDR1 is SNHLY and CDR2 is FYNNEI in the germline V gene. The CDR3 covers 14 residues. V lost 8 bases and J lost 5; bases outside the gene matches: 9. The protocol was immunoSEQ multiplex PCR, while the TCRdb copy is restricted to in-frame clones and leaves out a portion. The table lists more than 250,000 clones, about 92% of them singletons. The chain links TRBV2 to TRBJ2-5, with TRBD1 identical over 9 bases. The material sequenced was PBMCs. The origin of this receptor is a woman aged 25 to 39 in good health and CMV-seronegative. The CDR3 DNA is TGTGCCAGCGGTAAGGACAGGGGCGGCGAGACCCAGTACTTC. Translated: CASGKDRGGETQYF.